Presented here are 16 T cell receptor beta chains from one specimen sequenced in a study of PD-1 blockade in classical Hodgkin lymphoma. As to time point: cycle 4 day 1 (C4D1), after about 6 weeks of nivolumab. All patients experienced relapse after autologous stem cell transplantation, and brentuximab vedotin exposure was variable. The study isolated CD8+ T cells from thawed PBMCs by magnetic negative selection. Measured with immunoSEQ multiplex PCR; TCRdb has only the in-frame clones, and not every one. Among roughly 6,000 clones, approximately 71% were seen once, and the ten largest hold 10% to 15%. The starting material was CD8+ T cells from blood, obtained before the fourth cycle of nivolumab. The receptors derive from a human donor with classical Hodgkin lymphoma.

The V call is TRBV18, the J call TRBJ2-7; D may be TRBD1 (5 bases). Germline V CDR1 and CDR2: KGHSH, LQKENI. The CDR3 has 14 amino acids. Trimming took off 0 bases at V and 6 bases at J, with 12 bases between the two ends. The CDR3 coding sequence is TGTGCCAGCTCACCACCGGTGACAGCAGGCGAGCAGTACTTC. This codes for CASSPPVTAGEQYF.

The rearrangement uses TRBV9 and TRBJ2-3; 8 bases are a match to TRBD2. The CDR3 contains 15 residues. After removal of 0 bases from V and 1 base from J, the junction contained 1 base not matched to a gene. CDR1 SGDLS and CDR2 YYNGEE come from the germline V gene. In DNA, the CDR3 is TGTGCCAGCAGCGTAGACGGGGGGGGCACAGATACGCAGTATTTT. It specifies CASSVDGGGTDTQYF.

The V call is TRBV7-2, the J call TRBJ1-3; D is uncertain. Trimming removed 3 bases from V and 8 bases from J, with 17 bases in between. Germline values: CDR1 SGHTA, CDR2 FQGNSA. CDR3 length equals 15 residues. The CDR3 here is CASSFRVSSSDTIYF. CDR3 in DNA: TGTGCCAGCAGCTTTCGAGTCAGCTCTTCCGACACCATATATTTT.

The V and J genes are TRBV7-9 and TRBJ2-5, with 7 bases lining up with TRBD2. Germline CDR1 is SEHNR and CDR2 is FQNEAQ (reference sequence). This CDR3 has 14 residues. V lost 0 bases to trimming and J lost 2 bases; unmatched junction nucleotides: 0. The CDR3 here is CASSLAREQETQYF. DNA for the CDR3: TGTGCCAGCAGCTTAGCGCGGGAGCAAGAGACCCAGTACTTC.

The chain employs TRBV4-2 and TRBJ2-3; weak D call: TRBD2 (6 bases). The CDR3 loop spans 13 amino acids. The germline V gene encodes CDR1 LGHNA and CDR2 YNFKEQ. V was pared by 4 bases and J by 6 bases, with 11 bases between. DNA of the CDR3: TGTGCCAGCAGCCTTAGCGGAGAGGATACGCAGTATTTT. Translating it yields CASSLSGEDTQYF.

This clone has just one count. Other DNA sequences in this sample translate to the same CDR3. The CDR3 DNA sequence: TGCGCCAGCAGCCAAGACCTCAGGGGGTCTGGGGCCAACGTCCTGACTTTC. This encodes CASSQDLRGSGANVLTF. The genes are TRBV4-1 and TRBJ2-6, with 7 bases that match TRBD1. Trimming cost V 0 bases and J 1 base; bases outside gene matches: 3. The germline gives CDR1 MGHRA, CDR2 YSYEKL. This CDR3 contains 17 residues.

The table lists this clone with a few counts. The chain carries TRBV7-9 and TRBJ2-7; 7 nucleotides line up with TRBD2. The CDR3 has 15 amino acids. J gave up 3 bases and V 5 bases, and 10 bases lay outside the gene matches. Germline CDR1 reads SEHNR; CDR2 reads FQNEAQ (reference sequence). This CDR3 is CASSPGVGEGYEQYF. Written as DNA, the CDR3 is TGTGCCAGCAGCCCGGGGGTAGGGGAGGGCTACGAGCAGTACTTC.

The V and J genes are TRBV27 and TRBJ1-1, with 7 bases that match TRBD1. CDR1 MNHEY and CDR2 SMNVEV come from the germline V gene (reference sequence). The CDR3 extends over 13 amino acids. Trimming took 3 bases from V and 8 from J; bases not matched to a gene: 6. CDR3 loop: CASSFDRAQEAFF. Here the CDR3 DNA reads TGTGCCAGCAGTTTCGACAGGGCGCAGGAAGCTTTCTTT.

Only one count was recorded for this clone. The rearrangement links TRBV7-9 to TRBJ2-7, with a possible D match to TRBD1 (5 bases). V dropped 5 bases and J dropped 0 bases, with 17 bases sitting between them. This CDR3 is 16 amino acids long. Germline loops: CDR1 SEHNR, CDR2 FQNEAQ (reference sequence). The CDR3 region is CASSPQGGRLSYEQYF. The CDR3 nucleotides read TGTGCCAGCAGCCCGCAGGGTGGCCGACTCTCCTACGAGCAGTACTTC.

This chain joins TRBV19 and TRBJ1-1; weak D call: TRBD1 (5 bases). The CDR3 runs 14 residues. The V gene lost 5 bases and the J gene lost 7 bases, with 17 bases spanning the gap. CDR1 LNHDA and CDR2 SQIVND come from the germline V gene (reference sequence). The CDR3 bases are TGTGCCAGTAGTTTTACAGCGCCCGGGGGTGAAGCTTTCTTT. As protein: CASSFTAPGGEAFF.

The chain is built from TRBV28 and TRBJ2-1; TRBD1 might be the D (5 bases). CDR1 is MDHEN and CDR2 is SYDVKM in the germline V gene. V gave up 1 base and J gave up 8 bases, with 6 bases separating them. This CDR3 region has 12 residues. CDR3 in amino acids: CASSLSGYEQFF. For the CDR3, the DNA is TGTGCCAGCAGTTTATCAGGGTATGAGCAGTTCTTC.

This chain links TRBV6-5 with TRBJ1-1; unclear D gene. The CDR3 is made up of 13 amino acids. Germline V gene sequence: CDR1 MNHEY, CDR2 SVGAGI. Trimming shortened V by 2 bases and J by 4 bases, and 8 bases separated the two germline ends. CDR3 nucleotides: TGTGCCAGCAGTTACGGCGTAAGCACTGAAGCTTTCTTT. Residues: CASSYGVSTEAFF.

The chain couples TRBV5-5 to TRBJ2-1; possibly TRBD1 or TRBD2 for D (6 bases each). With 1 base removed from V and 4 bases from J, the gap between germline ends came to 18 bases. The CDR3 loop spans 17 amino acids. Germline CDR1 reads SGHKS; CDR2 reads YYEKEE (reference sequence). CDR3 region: CASSLRGDLAIYNEQFF. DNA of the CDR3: TGTGCCAGCAGCTTGAGGGGGGACCTAGCGATATACAATGAGCAGTTCTTC.

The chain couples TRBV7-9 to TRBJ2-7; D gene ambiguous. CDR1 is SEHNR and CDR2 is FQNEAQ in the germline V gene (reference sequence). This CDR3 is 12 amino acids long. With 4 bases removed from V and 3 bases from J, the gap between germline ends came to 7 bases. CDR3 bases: TGTGCCAGCAGCTCTGACCGCTACGAGCAGTACTTC. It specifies CASSSDRYEQYF.

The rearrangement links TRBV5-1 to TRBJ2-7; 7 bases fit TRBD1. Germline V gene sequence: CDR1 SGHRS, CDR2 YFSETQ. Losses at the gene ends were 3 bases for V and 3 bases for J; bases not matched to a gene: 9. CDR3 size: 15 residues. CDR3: CASSSRQGVDYEQYF. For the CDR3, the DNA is TGCGCCAGCAGCTCACGACAGGGTGTAGACTACGAGCAGTACTTC.

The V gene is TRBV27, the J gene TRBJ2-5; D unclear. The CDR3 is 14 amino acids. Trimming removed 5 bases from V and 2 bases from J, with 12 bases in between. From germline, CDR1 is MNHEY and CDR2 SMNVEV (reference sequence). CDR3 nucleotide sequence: TGTGCCAGCAGTGACCCTTGGATGCAAGAGACCCAGTACTTC. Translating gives CASSDPWMQETQYF.